The text below deals with one T cell receptor beta chain. What it recognizes is unknown. The data belong to a study of cytomegalovirus exposure and HLA in healthy donors. The study, taken as a whole, reports: Most TCR sequences showed up rarely, but some public TCRs showed up in many donors. A list of approximately 160 TCR beta chains associated with cytomegalovirus was given. The classifier was said to identify cytomegalovirus status with high specificity and sensitivity.

The CDR3 extends over 10 amino acids. Germline CDR1 reads GTSNPN; CDR2 reads SVGIG (reference sequence). Trimming removed 6 bases from V and 10 bases from J, with 9 bases in between. TCRdb's copy holds only in-frame clones and misses some; the assay was immunoSEQ multiplex PCR. The data hold about 160,000 clones, with around nine tenths observed a single time. The sample consisted of PBMCs. The receptor was isolated from a man aged 18 to 29 in good health and CMV-seropositive. V gene TRBV30 combines with J gene TRBJ1-4; a possible D gene is TRBD1 (5 bases). CDR3 loop: CACRVGKLFF. In DNA, the CDR3 is TGTGCCTGCAGGGTCGGAAAACTGTTTTTT.